One and the same sample provided the 12 T cell receptor beta chains below, sequenced in a study of T-cell reconstitution after alpha-beta-depleted transplantation in children. Preparing the TCRbeta library involved the use of unique molecular identifiers. Each CDR3 protein gets one entry after TCRdb re-called the PCR reads with MiXCR. The data contain around 200,000 distinct CDR3 sequences, roughly 9% of them singletons. The source was PBMCs from the stem cell graft donor, collected from the stem cell graft. The receptor source for this set is a human donor who donated a stem cell graft to a child with acute lymphoblastic leukemia.

V usage is TRBV3-1 and J usage is TRBJ2-3; 9 bases match TRBD1. Germline V lookup: CDR1 LGHDT, CDR2 YNNKEL (reference sequence). V lost 4 bases and J lost 6; bases outside the gene matches: 8. The CDR3 is made up of 15 amino acids. CDR3 in amino acids: CASSLVQGAADTQYF. In DNA, the CDR3 is TGTGCCAGCAGCCTGGTACAGGGGGCTGCCGATACGCAGTATTTT.

This clonotype was seen ten or more times. This chain uses TRBV11-3 with TRBJ1-1; TRBD1 matches 7 bases. The CDR3 has 14 residues. Germline lookup yields CDR1 SGHNT and CDR2 YENEEA. Losses at the gene ends were 4 bases for V and 5 bases for J; bases not matched to a gene: 7. The CDR3 loop is CASSSYRGSTEAFF. As DNA, the CDR3 is TGTGCCAGCAGCTCCTACAGGGGATCTACTGAAGCTTTCTTT.

This clonotype was observed many times. J is TRBJ2-2 and V is TRBV12-3 or TRBV12-4, with 9 bases fitting TRBD1. This CDR3 region has 16 residues. Trimming removed 1 base from V and 4 bases from J; junction bases left unmatched: 4. The CDR3 region is CASSLGTGERTGELFF. The CDR3 DNA is TGTGCCAGCAGTTTAGGGACAGGGGAACGCACCGGGGAGCTGTTTTTT.

This clonotype has more than one count but fewer than ten. The chain carries TRBV7-9 and TRBJ2-3; the D is unclear. Germline V lookup: CDR1 SEHNR, CDR2 FQNEAQ (reference sequence). Trimming stripped 5 bases from V and 10 bases from J, with 16 bases between. The CDR3 spans 13 residues. The CDR3 loop is CASSRDPARAQYF. In nucleotides, the CDR3 is TGTGCCAGCAGCCGAGATCCTGCTCGTGCGCAGTATTTT.

The sample holds a few counts of this clonotype. The CDR3 here is CSGGEAGSEQYF. The CDR3 DNA sequence: TGCAGTGGGGGAGAGGCGGGGAGCGAGCAGTACTTC. The genes are TRBV20-1 and TRBJ2-7; D is possibly TRBD2 (6 bases). The CDR3 spans 12 residues. The V and J ends lost 7 bases and 6 bases respectively, with 16 bases between them. Germline V gene sequence: CDR1 DFQATT, CDR2 SNEGSKA (reference sequence).

Only a few counts were recorded for this clonotype. CDR3 region: CSASSPGTQYF. Here the CDR3 DNA reads TGCAGTGCTTCTTCGCCTGGGACCCAGTACTTC. The chain combines TRBV20-1 with TRBJ2-5; D is ambiguous. The V gene's germline CDR1 is DFQATT and CDR2 SNEGSKA (reference sequence). Trimming shortened V by 5 bases and J by 7 bases, and 11 bases separated the two germline ends. The CDR3 spans 11 residues.

This clonotype appeared many times. The rearrangement links TRBV25-1 to TRBJ2-7, with 9 nucleotides matching TRBD1. J gave up 3 bases and V 10 bases, and 7 bases lay outside the gene matches. CDR3 size: 13 residues. Per the germline V gene, CDR1 is MGHDK and CDR2 is SYGVNS. CDR3 loop: CATRTGALYEQYF. The CDR3 coding sequence is TGTGCCACCAGGACAGGGGCCCTCTACGAGCAGTACTTC.

This clonotype was seen more than once but under ten times. The V call is TRBV18, the J call TRBJ2-5, with 11 bases that match TRBD2. Germline assignment: CDR1 KGHSH and CDR2 LQKENI. The CDR3 sequence is 17 residues long. With 3 bases clipped from V and 2 bases from J, the junction kept 8 bases outside the gene matches. This CDR3 is CASSPLAGGLAQETQYF. In DNA, the CDR3 is TGTGCCAGCTCACCTCTAGCGGGGGGCCTCGCTCAAGAGACCCAGTACTTC.

The J gene is TRBJ1-1, the V gene TRBV7-2; D not certain. Germline values: CDR1 SGHTA, CDR2 FQGNSA. There are 13 residues in the CDR3. Trimming took 3 bases from V and 4 from J, leaving 9 bases between them. The CDR3 DNA sequence: TGTGCCAGCAGCTTTACACCGACCACTGAAGCTTTCTTT. Residues: CASSFTPTTEAFF.

This clonotype was counted ten times or more. The DNA of the CDR3 is TGCGCCAGCAGCTCACAGGCGAGGAACACTGAAGCTTTCTTT. Amino acids: CASSSQARNTEAFF. The V call is TRBV5-1, the J call TRBJ1-1, with a weak D call TRBD1 (5 bases). Trimming took off 3 bases at V and 1 base at J, with 10 bases between the two ends. There are 14 residues in the CDR3. From germline, CDR1 is SGHRS and CDR2 YFSETQ.

J is TRBJ2-5 and V is TRBV27; D call uncertain. The length of the CDR3 is 12 residues. V lost 3 bases and J lost 7, with 9 bases in between. Germline CDR1 is MNHEY and CDR2 is SMNVEV (reference sequence). The CDR3 DNA reads TGTGCCAGCAGTTTTCCAGAAGGGACCCAGTACTTC. It specifies CASSFPEGTQYF.

This clonotype appeared many times. The rearrangement joins TRBV15 to TRBJ2-5; 8 bases agree with TRBD1. Trimming removed 2 bases from V and 4 bases from J; junction bases left unmatched: 9. Per germline, CDR1 LNHNV and CDR2 YYDKDF (reference sequence). The CDR3 covers 16 residues. CDR3 in amino acids: CATSRSGGAGLETQYF. CDR3 sequence (DNA): TGTGCCACCAGCAGATCAGGGGGCGCGGGGTTAGAGACCCAGTACTTC.